What follows is one TCR beta chain and its context. The antigen is undetermined. This sample was included in a study of CXCR3-negative and CXCR3-positive naive CD8 T cells. Study in general: About 140 million TRB reads were obtained overall (about 1.5 +/- 0.3 million per library). Study observations and caveats: Researchers report CXCR3 expression partially decreased after cryopreservation, with fresh PBMCs used in most assays. Naive cells that were CXCR3-positive had more hydrophobic TRB CDR3s (compared with CXCR3-negative naive cells).

Naive cells were sorted as CD45RO-, CCR7+, CD27+ and CD95-. Carrying UMI labels, the TRB cDNA libraries were prepared through 5' RACE. TCRdb re-analyzed the 5' RACE reads; it lists each CDR3 protein once, without DNA. The sample table includes just under 90,000 distinct CDR3 sequences. CDR1 MDHEN and CDR2 SYDVKM come from the germline V gene. CDR3 length equals 17 residues. Sequencing used naive CXCR3+ CD8+ T cells from blood. Subset defined: CD45RO-CCR7+CD27+CD95- naive CD8+ T cells expressing CXCR3 (TNR3+). This sequence originates from a human donor in good health. Some clones in this sample may be carry-over from other donors' samples. The chain uses TRBV28 and TRBJ1-5; the D gene TCRdb calls, TRBD1, cannot be checked with no DNA. CDR3 amino acids: CASSRGRDRSWDQPQHF.